A single sample gave rise to the 26 T cell receptor beta chains below, sequenced in a study of T cell responses to AZD1222 COVID-19 vaccine. The table came from immunoSEQ multiplex PCR; TCRdb's copy has only in-frame clones and leaves some out. The profile shows some 120,000 clones, roughly nine tenths of them singletons. Sample: peripheral blood, taken 28 days after the second AZD1222 dose. These receptors came from an adult who received the AZD1222 COVID-19 vaccine.

The rearrangement uses TRBV19 and TRBJ1-4; 7 positions match TRBD1. Germline loops: CDR1 LNHDA, CDR2 SQIVND (reference sequence). The CDR3 length is 13 residues. With V trimmed by 6 bases and J by 2 bases, 0 bases remained unmatched. CDR3 coding DNA: TGTGCCAGTAGGGACAGGACTAATGAAAAACTGTTTTTT. It translates to CASRDRTNEKLFF.

The J gene is TRBJ1-3, the V gene TRBV18, with D unclear. CDR1 and CDR2 (germline): KGHSH, LQKENI. This CDR3 spans 15 amino acids. The V end was cut by 2 bases, the J end by 2 bases, with 10 bases between. CDR3 sequence (DNA): TGTGCCAGCTCACCATCGACCGGCGCTGGAAACACCATATATTTT. Protein: CASSPSTGAGNTIYF.

This clone was picked up a small number of times. CDR3 loop: CASSQISGETQYF. In DNA, the CDR3 is TGTGCCAGCAGCCAGATTAGCGGGGAGACCCAGTACTTC. The chain is built from TRBV3-1 (or the pseudogene TRBV3-2) and TRBJ2-5; 7 positions agree with TRBD2. The V gene end was trimmed by 3 bases and the J gene end by 5 bases; junction bases not matched to a gene: 3. The CDR3 runs to 13 residues. Germline V lookup: CDR1 LGHDT, CDR2 YNNKEL (reference sequence).

Only a few counts were recorded for this clone. The rearrangement joins TRBV5-1 to TRBJ1-3, with TRBD1 matching over 10 bases. The CDR3 consists of 17 residues. The germline gives CDR1 SGHRS, CDR2 YFSETQ. Trimming took 1 base from V and 0 from J; bases not matched to a gene: 4. DNA of the CDR3: TGCGCCAGCAGCTTGAGGGGACAGGGGAGCTCTGGAAACACCATATATTTT. Protein product: CASSLRGQGSSGNTIYF.

The V and J genes are TRBV15 and TRBJ2-1; 8 nucleotides line up with TRBD2. V gave up 0 bases and J gave up 5 bases; unmatched junction bases: 9. The length of the CDR3 is 17 residues. CDR1 is LNHNV, CDR2 YYDKDF, per germline (reference sequence). Here the CDR3 reads CATSRDPPSGFNNEQFF. CDR3 nucleotides: TGTGCCACCAGCAGAGACCCCCCTAGCGGGTTCAACAATGAGCAGTTCTTC.

The chain uses TRBV2 and TRBJ1-2, with TRBD1 matching 8 bases. CDR1 is SNHLY, CDR2 FYNNEI, per germline. The CDR3 consists of 12 residues. J gave up 6 bases and V 4 bases, and 1 base lay outside the gene matches. The CDR3 coding sequence is TGTGCCAGCAGTGCAGGGGGCGATGGCTACACCTTC. Translating it yields CASSAGGDGYTF.

V gene TRBV19 combines with J gene TRBJ1-1, with D possibly matching TRBD1 (5 bases). The V gene lost 3 bases and the J gene lost 8 bases, with 16 bases spanning the gap. Germline CDR1 LNHDA, CDR2 SQIVND (reference sequence). The CDR3 is 14 residues long. As DNA, the CDR3 is TGTGCCAGTAGTATTCTTCTAGGGGCCGGAGAAGCTTTCTTT. Its translation: CASSILLGAGEAFF.

The V and J genes are TRBV7-3 and TRBJ2-2; 10 bases agree with TRBD2. CDR3 length: 16 residues. Losses at the gene ends were 4 bases for V and 6 bases for J; bases not matched to a gene: 8. Germline-derived CDR1 and CDR2 are SGHTA and FQGTGA. The CDR3 loop reads CASSSQSGRAAGELFF. CDR3 coding DNA: TGTGCCAGCAGCTCTCAAAGCGGGAGGGCCGCCGGGGAGCTGTTTTTT.

The chain couples TRBV20-1 to TRBJ1-1; weak D call: TRBD1 (6 bases). Germline assignment: CDR1 DFQATT and CDR2 SNEGSKA (reference sequence). The V gene lost 7 bases and the J gene lost 10 bases, with 16 bases spanning the gap. This CDR3 comprises 11 residues. The DNA for the CDR3 is TGCAGTGTGGGTGAGGGGGTGGGAGCTTTCTTT. Translation: CSVGEGVGAFF.

This chain links TRBV20-1 with TRBJ2-1, with D uncertain. The CDR3 contains 11 residues. V was trimmed by 1 base and J by 6 bases, leaving 4 bases between them. Germline loops: CDR1 DFQATT, CDR2 SNEGSKA (reference sequence). The DNA of the CDR3 is TGCAGTGCTAGAGCTGGCAATGAGCAGTTCTTC. This gives the protein CSARAGNEQFF.

V gene TRBV28 combines with J gene TRBJ2-1; 10 bases map to TRBD2. The CDR3 sequence is 16 residues long. Germline CDR1 is MDHEN and CDR2 is SYDVKM. V gave up 7 bases and J gave up 8 bases; unmatched junction bases: 14. CDR3 loop: CASTNRGAGGRDEQFF. In DNA, the CDR3 is TGTGCCAGCACCAACCGAGGAGCGGGAGGGAGGGATGAGCAGTTCTTC.

V and J are TRBV19 and TRBJ1-1; D not resolved. Germline lookup yields CDR1 LNHDA and CDR2 SQIVND (reference sequence). The CDR3 is 15 residues long. Trimming left V 7 bases short and J 5 bases short, with 20 bases between. The CDR3 nucleotides read TGTGCCAGTAATCCTGGGTTGGCAAGTAGGACTGAAGCTTTCTTT. Amino acids: CASNPGLASRTEAFF.

This CDR3 is CASSGQGAINQPQHF. For the CDR3, the DNA is TGTGCCAGCAGCGGACAGGGGGCCATTAATCAGCCCCAGCATTTT. The chain joins TRBV2 to TRBJ1-5; 11 positions agree with TRBD1. With V trimmed by 6 bases and J by 4 bases, 5 bases remained unmatched. This CDR3 contains 15 residues. Germline V gene sequence: CDR1 SNHLY, CDR2 FYNNEI.

This sequence joins TRBV29-1 and TRBJ2-5, with TRBD1 matching over 8 bases. Germline assignment: CDR1 SQVTM and CDR2 ANQGSEA. Trimming removed 7 bases from V and 5 bases from J; junction bases left unmatched: 6. This CDR3 comprises 12 residues. CDR3 nucleotide sequence: TGCAGCGCCGGACAGGGAAGGGAGACCCAGTACTTC. Protein product: CSAGQGRETQYF. Full variable domain (rest looked up from reference TRBV29-1 and TRBJ2-5): SAVISQKPSRDICQRGTSLTIQCQVDSQVTMMFWYRQQPGQSLTLIATANQGSEATYESGFVIDKFPISRPNLTFSTLTVSNMSPEDSSIYLCSAGQGRETQYFGPGTRLLVL.

The chain carries TRBV27 and TRBJ2-2; D gene ambiguous. The CDR3 length is 14 residues. Germline V CDR1 and CDR2: MNHEY, SMNVEV (reference sequence). Trimming stripped 9 bases from V and 3 bases from J, with 14 bases between. The CDR3 region has the DNA TGTGCCAGTGGGCGGAGTACGGACACCGGGGAGCTGTTTTTT. Translation: CASGRSTDTGELFF.

The gene calls are TRBV11-2 and TRBJ1-2, with D perhaps matching TRBD1 (6 bases). Germline V lookup: CDR1 SGHAT, CDR2 FQNNGV. There are 14 residues in the CDR3. Trimming took off 5 bases at V and 4 bases at J, with 14 bases between the two ends. In DNA, the CDR3 is TGTGCCAGCAGCCTTAACAGGGTTTCCTATGGCTACACCTTC. This encodes CASSLNRVSYGYTF.

The chain carries TRBV6-4 and TRBJ1-2; the D gene is possibly TRBD1 (6 bases). Germline V gene sequence: CDR1 MRHNA, CDR2 SNTAGT. V was pared by 5 bases and J by 6 bases, with 22 bases between. This CDR3 region has 16 residues. The CDR3 sequence: CASSPQGEGVLNGYTF. The CDR3 coding sequence is TGTGCCAGCAGTCCACAGGGAGAGGGGGTCCTAAATGGCTACACCTTC.

V is TRBV5-5 and J is TRBJ1-5, with 7 bases aligning to TRBD1. The CDR3 has 14 residues. Germline loops: CDR1 SGHKS, CDR2 YYEKEE (reference sequence). Trimming removed 0 bases from V and 6 bases from J; junction bases left unmatched: 3. Here the CDR3 DNA reads TGTGCCAGCAGCTTGGGACAGGGCGGTCAGCCCCAGCATTTT. Translation gives CASSLGQGGQPQHF. The variable domain in full, with the rest retrieved from reference TRBV5-5 and TRBJ1-5, is DAGVTQSPTHLIKTRGQQVTLRCSPISGHKSVSWYQQVLGQGPQFIFQYYEKEERGRGNFPDRFSARQFPNYSSELNVNALLLGDSALYLCASSLGQGGQPQHFGDGTRLSIL.

V gene TRBV28 combines with J gene TRBJ2-7; TRBD2 matches at 7 bases. CDR1 and CDR2 (germline): MDHEN, SYDVKM. Trimming took 7 bases from V and 5 from J; bases not matched to a gene: 11. The CDR3 covers 14 residues. Here the CDR3 DNA reads TGTGCCAGCACCGCAAGTCGGGGGGTTCACGAGCAGTACTTC. Its protein is CASTASRGVHEQYF.

This clone is a singleton in its sample. The chain carries TRBV25-1 and TRBJ2-7; possible D gene TRBD1, 7 bases. The V end was cut by 1 base, the J end by 4 bases, with 17 bases between. Germline-derived CDR1 and CDR2 are MGHDK and SYGVNS. This CDR3 has 16 residues. The CDR3 here is CASSESPSTGRYEQYF. The CDR3 DNA follows: TGTGCCAGCAGTGAATCTCCTTCGACAGGGAGGTACGAGCAGTACTTC.

This clone was observed once. This chain connects TRBV24-1 to TRBJ2-2, with D perhaps TRBD2 (5 bases). The V gene lost 2 bases and the J gene lost 6 bases, with 9 bases spanning the gap. Germline V CDR1 and CDR2: KGHDR, SFDVKD. The CDR3 is 14 amino acids. CDR3 amino acids: CATSDSSSAGELFF. In DNA form, the CDR3 reads TGTGCCACCAGTGATTCTAGCTCGGCCGGGGAGCTGTTTTTT.

V and J are TRBV10-1 and TRBJ2-2; 9 positions match TRBD1. The CDR3 has 15 residues. The J segment lost 7 bases and the V segment lost 5 bases, leaving 8 bases of the junction unmatched. Per germline, CDR1 WNHNN and CDR2 SYGVQD (reference sequence). CDR3 coding DNA: TGCGCCAGCAGTCCCCAGGACAGGGGCCACGGGGAGCTGTTTTTT. It codes for CASSPQDRGHGELFF.

The V and J genes are TRBV29-1 and TRBJ2-7, with D perhaps matching TRBD2 (6 bases). This CDR3 is 13 amino acids long. The ends were cut back, 6 bases at V and 4 bases at J, with 16 bases in the middle. Germline CDR1 SQVTM, CDR2 ANQGSEA. The CDR3 sequence: CSVRAGYGYEQYF. The CDR3 nucleotides read TGCAGCGTCAGAGCGGGCTATGGGTACGAGCAGTACTTC.

The chain joins TRBV19 to TRBJ2-1; 10 bases match TRBD2. The V gene's germline CDR1 is LNHDA and CDR2 SQIVND (reference sequence). The junction had 18 bases not matched to a gene; V was cut back by 3 bases and J by 4 bases. The CDR3 covers 20 residues. The CDR3 loop is CASSIVLVARTSGKYNEQFF. CDR3 bases: TGTGCCAGTAGTATTGTGTTGGTCGCAAGGACTAGCGGCAAATACAATGAGCAGTTCTTC.

Only one count was recorded for this clone. V is TRBV29-1 and J is TRBJ2-4; 7 nucleotides match TRBD2. V shed 7 bases and J 6 bases; nucleotides not matched to a gene: 9. The germline CDR1 and CDR2 sequences are SQVTM and ANQGSEA. This CDR3 is 13 amino acids long. CDR3 protein: CSAGSSGGNIQYF. CDR3 sequence (DNA): TGCAGCGCCGGTTCTAGCGGAGGAAACATTCAGTACTTC.

The chain combines TRBV7-8 with TRBJ1-5; D is ambiguous. Germline CDR1 SGHVS, CDR2 FQNEAQ. Trimming took 3 bases from V and 2 from J, leaving 17 bases between them. The CDR3 extends over 17 amino acids. The CDR3 nucleotides are TGTGCCAGCAGCTTGGCGGGAGATTCGTACCGCAATCAGCCCCAGCATTTT. This gives the protein CASSLAGDSYRNQPQHF.